Following are 6 T cell receptor beta chains from one sample sequenced in a study of T cell repertoires in cytomegalovirus infection. TCRdb processed the reads anew with MiXCR; each CDR3 protein has one entry. The repertoire holds nearly 550,000 distinct CDR3 sequences, with 16% as singletons. The sequenced sample consisted of CD8+ T cells from PBMCs. All receptors come from a human donor in good health (CMV status not recorded). Some clones in this sample may be carry-over from other donors' samples.

The chain combines TRBV12-2 with TRBJ1-5; the listed D gene, TRBD1, was not tested against the DNA. TRBV12-2 is a known pseudogene. This CDR3 spans 15 amino acids. The CDR3 protein is CASRPLDRINQPQHF. The CDR3 coding sequence is TGTGCAAGTCGCCCCTTGGACAGGATCAATCAGCCCCAGCATTTT.

The chain joins TRBV20-1 to TRBJ2-1, with 12 bases aligning to TRBD2. The V segment lost 0 bases and the J segment 7 bases; nucleotides outside the gene matches: 10. Germline V gene sequence: CDR1 DFQATT, CDR2 SNEGSKA (reference sequence). The CDR3 has 17 amino acids. CDR3: CSARDMLAGGPRNEQFF. The DNA of the CDR3 is TGCAGTGCTAGAGATATGCTAGCGGGAGGGCCGAGGAATGAGCAGTTCTTC.

This clonotype was detected a few times. The chain combines TRBV24-1 with TRBJ2-7, with 9 bases identical to TRBD1. With V trimmed by 0 bases and J by 5 bases, 7 bases remained unmatched. Germline V lookup: CDR1 KGHDR, CDR2 SFDVKD. The CDR3 consists of 16 residues. The CDR3 here is CATSDLRPGQGNEQYF. The CDR3 DNA follows: TGTGCCACCAGTGATTTGCGGCCGGGACAGGGAAACGAGCAGTACTTC.

This clonotype was counted a few times. The V gene is TRBV20-1, the J gene TRBJ2-7, with 7 bases identical to TRBD2. Germline assignment: CDR1 DFQATT and CDR2 SNEGSKA (reference sequence). V shed 0 bases, J shed 0 bases, and the junction held 2 bases outside the gene matches. The CDR3 has 14 amino acids. The CDR3: CSARDWDYSYEQYF. The CDR3 nucleotides read TGCAGTGCTAGAGATTGGGACTACTCCTACGAGCAGTACTTC.

This clonotype was seen at least ten times. The V gene is TRBV5-6, the J gene TRBJ2-1; 13 nucleotides agree with TRBD2. Germline assignment: CDR1 SGHDT and CDR2 YYEEEE. The V and J ends lost 0 bases and 6 bases, in that order; junction bases with no gene match: 6. This CDR3 region has 17 residues. CDR3 amino acids: CASSLVTSGRRGNEQFF. The CDR3 nucleotides are TGTGCCAGCAGCTTGGTGACTAGCGGGAGGAGGGGCAATGAGCAGTTCTTC.

The CDR3 reads CASSKQGPRWNEQFF. The CDR3, as DNA: TGTGCCAGCTCAAAACAGGGGCCCCGGTGGAATGAGCAGTTCTTC. This chain joins TRBV18 and TRBJ2-1, with 7 bases that match TRBD1. Trimming at V came to 5 bases and at J to 7 bases, leaving 11 bases not matched to a gene. The CDR3 contains 15 residues. Germline V gives CDR1 KGHSH, CDR2 LQKENI.